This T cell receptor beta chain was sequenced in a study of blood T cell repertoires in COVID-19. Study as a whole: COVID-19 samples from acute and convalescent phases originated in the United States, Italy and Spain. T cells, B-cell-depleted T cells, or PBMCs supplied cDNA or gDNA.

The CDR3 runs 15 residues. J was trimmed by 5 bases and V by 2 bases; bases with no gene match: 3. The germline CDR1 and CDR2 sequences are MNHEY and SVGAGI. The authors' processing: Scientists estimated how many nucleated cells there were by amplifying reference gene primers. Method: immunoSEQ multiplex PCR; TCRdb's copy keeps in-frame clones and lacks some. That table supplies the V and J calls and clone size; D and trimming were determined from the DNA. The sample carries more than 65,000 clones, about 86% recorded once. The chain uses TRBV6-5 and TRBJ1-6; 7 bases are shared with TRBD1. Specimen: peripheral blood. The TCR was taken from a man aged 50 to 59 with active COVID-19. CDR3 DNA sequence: TGTGCCAGCAGTTACGACAGGGCCGATAATTCACCCCTCCACTTT. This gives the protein CASSYDRADNSPLHF.